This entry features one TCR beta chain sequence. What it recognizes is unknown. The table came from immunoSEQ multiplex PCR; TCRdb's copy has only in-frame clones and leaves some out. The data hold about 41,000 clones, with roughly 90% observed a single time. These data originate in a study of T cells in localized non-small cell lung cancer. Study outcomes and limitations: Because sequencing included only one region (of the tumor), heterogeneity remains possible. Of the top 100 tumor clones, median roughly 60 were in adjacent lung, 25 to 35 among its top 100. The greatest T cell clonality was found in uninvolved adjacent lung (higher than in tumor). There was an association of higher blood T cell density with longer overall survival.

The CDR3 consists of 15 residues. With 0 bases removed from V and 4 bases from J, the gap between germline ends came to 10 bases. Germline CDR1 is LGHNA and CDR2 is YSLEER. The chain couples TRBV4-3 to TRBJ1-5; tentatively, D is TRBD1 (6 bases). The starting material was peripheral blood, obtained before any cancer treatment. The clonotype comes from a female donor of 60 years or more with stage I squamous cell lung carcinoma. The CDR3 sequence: CASSQDGQGNQPQHF. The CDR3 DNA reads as TGCGCCAGCAGCCAAGATGGGCAGGGGAATCAGCCCCAGCATTTT.